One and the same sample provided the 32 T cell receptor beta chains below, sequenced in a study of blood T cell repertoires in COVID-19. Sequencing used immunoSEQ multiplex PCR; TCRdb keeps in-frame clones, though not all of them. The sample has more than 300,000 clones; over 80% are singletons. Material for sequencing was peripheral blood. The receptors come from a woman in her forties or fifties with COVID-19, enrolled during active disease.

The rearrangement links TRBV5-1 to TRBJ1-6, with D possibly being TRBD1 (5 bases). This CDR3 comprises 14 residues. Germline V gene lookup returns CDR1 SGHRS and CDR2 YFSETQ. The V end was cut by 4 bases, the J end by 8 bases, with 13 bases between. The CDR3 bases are TGCGCCAGCAGCCCGGAGGGGAGGGATTCACCCCTCCACTTT. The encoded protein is CASSPEGRDSPLHF.

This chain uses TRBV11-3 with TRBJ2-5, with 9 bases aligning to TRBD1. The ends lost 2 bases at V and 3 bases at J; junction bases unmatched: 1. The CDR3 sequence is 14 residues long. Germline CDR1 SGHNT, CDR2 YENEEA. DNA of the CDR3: TGTGCCAGCAGCTTAAGACAGGGGGAAGAGACCCAGTACTTC. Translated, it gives CASSLRQGEETQYF.

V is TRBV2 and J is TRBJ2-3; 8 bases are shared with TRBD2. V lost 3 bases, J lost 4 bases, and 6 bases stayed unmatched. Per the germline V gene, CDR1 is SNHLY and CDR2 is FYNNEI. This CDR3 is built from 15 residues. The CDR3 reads CASSDPREGADTQYF. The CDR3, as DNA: TGTGCCAGCAGTGATCCCCGGGAGGGCGCAGATACGCAGTATTTT.

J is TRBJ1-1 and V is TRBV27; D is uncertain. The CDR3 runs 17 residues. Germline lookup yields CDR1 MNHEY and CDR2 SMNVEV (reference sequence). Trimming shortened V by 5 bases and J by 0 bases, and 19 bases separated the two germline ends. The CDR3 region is CASSPMRSSNLNTEAFF. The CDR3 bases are TGTGCCAGCAGTCCTATGCGGTCTTCCAACCTGAACACTGAAGCTTTCTTT.

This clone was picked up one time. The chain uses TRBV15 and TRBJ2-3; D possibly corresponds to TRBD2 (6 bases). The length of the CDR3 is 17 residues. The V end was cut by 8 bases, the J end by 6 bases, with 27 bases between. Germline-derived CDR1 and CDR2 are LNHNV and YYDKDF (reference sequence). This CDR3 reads CATSERRDSRNVDTQYF. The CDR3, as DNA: TGTGCCACCTCGGAGAGAAGGGACTCTCGAAATGTGGATACGCAGTATTTT.

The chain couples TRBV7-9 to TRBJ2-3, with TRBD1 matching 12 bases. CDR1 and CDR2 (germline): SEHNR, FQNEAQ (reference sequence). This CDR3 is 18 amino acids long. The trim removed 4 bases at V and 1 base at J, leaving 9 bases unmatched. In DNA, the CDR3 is TGTGCCAGCAGCTGGCCCGGGACAGGGGGCTACGGCACAGATACGCAGTATTTT. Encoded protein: CASSWPGTGGYGTDTQYF.

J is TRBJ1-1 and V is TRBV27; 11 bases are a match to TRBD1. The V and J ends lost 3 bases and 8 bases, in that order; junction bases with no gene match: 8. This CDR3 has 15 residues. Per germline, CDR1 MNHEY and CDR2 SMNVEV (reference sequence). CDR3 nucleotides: TGTGCCAGCAGTTTCTCTGGGACAGGGGGGCCCGAAGCTTTCTTT. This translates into CASSFSGTGGPEAFF.

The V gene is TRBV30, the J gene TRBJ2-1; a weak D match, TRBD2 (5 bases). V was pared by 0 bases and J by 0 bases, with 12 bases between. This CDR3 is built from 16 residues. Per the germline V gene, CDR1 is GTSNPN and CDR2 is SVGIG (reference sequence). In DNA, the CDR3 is TGTGCCTGGAGTGTACTAGGAGTCAGCTCCTACAATGAGCAGTTCTTC. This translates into CAWSVLGVSSYNEQFF.

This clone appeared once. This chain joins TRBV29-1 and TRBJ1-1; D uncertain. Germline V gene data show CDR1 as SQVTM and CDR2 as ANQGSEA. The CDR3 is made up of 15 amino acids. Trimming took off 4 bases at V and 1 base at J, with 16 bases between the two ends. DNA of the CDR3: TGCAGCGTTGGCCCCCCCGAGGGTCAGAACACTGAAGCTTTCTTT. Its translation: CSVGPPEGQNTEAFF.

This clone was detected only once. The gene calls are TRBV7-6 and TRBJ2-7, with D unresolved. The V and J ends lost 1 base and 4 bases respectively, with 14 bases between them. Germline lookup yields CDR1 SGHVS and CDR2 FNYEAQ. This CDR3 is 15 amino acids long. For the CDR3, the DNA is TGTGCCAGCAGCTTAGGGTCGAGCTTACCGTACGAGCAGTACTTC. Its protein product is CASSLGSSLPYEQYF. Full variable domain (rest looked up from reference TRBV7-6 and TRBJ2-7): GAGVSQSPRYKVTKRGQDVALRCDPISGHVSLYWYRQALGQGPEFLTYFNYEAQQDKSGLPNDRFSAERPEGSISTLTIQRTEQRDSAMYRCASSLGSSLPYEQYFGPGTRLTVT.

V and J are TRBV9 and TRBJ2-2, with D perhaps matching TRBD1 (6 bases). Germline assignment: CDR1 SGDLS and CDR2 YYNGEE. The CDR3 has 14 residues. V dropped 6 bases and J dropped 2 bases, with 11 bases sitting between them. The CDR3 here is CASIRDTNTGELFF. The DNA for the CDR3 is TGTGCCAGCATCCGGGACACCAACACCGGGGAGCTGTTTTTT.

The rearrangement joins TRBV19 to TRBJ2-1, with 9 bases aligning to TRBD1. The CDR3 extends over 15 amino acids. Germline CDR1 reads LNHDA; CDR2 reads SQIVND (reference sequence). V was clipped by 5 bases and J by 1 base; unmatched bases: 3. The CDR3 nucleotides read TGTGCCAGTAGTGTGGGGACAGGGTCCTACAATGAGCAGTTCTTC. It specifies CASSVGTGSYNEQFF.

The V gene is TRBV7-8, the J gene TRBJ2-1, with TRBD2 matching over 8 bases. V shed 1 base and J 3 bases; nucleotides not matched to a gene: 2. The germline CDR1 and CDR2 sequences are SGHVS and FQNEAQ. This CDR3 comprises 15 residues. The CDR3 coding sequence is TGTGCCAGCAGCTTAGTTGGGACTAGCTACAATGAGCAGTTCTTC. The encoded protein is CASSLVGTSYNEQFF.

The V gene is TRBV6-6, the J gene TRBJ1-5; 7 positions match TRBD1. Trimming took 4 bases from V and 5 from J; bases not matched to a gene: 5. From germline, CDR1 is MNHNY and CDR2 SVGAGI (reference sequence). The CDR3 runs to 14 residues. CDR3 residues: CASSFRGAHQPQHF. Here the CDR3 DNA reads TGTGCCAGCAGTTTCAGGGGGGCACATCAGCCCCAGCATTTT.

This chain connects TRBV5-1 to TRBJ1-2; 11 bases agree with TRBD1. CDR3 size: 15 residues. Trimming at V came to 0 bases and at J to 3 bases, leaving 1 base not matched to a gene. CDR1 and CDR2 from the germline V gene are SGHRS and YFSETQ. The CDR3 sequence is CASSLGGQGDYGYTF. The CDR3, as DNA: TGCGCCAGCAGCTTGGGGGGACAGGGGGACTATGGCTACACCTTC.

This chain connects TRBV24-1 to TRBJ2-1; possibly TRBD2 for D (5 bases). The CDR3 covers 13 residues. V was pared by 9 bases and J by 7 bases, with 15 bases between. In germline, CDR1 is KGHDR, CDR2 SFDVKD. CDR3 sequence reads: CATQFGEENEQFF. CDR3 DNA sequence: TGTGCCACCCAGTTCGGGGAAGAGAATGAGCAGTTCTTC.

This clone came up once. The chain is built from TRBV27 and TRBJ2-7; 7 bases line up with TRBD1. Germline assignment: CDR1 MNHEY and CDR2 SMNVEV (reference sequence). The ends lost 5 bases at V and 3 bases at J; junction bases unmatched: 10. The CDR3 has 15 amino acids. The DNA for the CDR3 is TGTGCCAGCAGTCACTTCACGGCAGGGGGCTACGAGCAGTACTTC. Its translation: CASSHFTAGGYEQYF.

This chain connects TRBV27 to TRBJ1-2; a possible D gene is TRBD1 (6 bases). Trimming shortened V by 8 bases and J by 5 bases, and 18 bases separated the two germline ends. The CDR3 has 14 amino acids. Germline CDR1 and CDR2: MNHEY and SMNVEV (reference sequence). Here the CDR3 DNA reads TGTGCCAGCCGTAGAAGGGGGGGGGCTTATGGCTACACCTTC. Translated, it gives CASRRRGGAYGYTF.

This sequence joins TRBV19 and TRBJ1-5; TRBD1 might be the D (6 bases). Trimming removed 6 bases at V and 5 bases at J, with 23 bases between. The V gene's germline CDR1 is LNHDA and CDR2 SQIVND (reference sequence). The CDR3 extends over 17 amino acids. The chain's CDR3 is CASSKHRTQGADQPQHF. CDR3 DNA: TGTGCCAGTAGCAAACACCGGACACAGGGAGCGGATCAGCCCCAGCATTTT.

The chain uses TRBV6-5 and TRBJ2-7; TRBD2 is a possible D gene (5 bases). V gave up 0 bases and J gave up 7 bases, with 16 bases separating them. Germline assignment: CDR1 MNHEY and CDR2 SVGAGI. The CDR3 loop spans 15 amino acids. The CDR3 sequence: CASSYSRTSRREQYF. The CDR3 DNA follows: TGTGCCAGCAGTTACTCGAGGACTTCCCGTAGGGAGCAGTACTTC.

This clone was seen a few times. CDR3 sequence (DNA): TGTGCCAGCAGTGAAGCGGCCAGGAACACTGAAGCTTTCTTT. Its protein product is CASSEAARNTEAFF. The chain is built from TRBV2 and TRBJ1-1; D remains unclear. From germline, CDR1 is SNHLY and CDR2 FYNNEI. V was shortened by 0 bases and J by 1 base, with 6 bases between the two germline ends. This CDR3 spans 14 amino acids. The whole variable domain, remainder taken from reference TRBV2 and TRBJ1-1, is EPEVTQTPSHQVTQMGQEVILRCVPISNHLYFYWYRQILGQKVEFLVSFYNNEISEKSEIFDDQFSVERPDGSNFTLKIRSTKLEDSAMYFCASSEAARNTEAFFGQGTRLTVV.

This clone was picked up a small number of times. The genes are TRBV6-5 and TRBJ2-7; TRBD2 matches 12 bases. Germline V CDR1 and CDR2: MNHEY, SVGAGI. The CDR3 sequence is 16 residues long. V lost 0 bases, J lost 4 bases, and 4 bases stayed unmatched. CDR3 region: CASSYSTGTSGYEQYF. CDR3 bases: TGTGCCAGCAGTTACTCCACCGGGACTAGCGGGTACGAGCAGTACTTC.

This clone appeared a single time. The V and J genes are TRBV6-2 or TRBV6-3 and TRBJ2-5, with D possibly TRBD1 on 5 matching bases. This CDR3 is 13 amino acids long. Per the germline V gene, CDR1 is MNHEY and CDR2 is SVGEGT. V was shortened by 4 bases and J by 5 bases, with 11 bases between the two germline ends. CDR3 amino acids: CASSLGRAETQYF. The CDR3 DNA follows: TGTGCCAGCAGTTTAGGCAGGGCGGAGACCCAGTACTTC.

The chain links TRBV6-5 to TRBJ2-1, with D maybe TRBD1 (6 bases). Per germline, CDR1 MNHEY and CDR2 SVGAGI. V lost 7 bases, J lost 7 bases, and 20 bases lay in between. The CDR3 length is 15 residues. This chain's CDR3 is CASTYRDAGSNEQFF. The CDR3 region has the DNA TGTGCCAGCACCTACAGGGATGCTGGCTCAAATGAGCAGTTCTTC.

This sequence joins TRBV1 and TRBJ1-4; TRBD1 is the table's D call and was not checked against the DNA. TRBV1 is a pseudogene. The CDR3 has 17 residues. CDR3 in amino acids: CTSSHPKYSRLNEKLFF. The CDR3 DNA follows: TGCACCAGCAGCCATCCAAAATACAGTCGTCTTAATGAAAAACTGTTTTTT.

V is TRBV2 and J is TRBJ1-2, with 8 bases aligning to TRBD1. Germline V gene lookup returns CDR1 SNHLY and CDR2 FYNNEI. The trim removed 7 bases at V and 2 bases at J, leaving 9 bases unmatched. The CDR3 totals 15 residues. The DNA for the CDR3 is TGTGCCAGCAACGACGGACAGGGAGCCAACTATGGCTACACCTTC. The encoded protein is CASNDGQGANYGYTF. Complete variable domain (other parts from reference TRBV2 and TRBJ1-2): EPEVTQTPSHQVTQMGQEVILRCVPISNHLYFYWYRQILGQKVEFLVSFYNNEISEKSEIFDDQFSVERPDGSNFTLKIRSTKLEDSAMYFCASNDGQGANYGYTFGSGTRLTVV.

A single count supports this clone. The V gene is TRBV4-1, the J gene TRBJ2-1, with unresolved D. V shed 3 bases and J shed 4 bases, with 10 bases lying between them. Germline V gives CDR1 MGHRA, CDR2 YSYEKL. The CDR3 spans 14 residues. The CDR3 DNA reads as TGCGCCAGCAGCCATCCCGAGGTGTACAATGAGCAGTTCTTC. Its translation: CASSHPEVYNEQFF.

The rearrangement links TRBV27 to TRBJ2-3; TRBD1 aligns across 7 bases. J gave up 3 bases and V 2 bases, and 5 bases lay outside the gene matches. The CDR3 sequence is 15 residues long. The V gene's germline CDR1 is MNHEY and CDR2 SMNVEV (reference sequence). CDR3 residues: CASSLRQGWTDTQYF. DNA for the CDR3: TGTGCCAGCAGTTTACGACAGGGTTGGACAGATACGCAGTATTTT.

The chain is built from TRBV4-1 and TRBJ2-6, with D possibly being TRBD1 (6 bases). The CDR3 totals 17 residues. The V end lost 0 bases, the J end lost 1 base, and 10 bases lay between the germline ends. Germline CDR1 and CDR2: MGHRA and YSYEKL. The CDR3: CASSQEPTGSGANVLTF. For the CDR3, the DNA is TGCGCCAGCAGCCAAGAACCTACAGGGTCTGGGGCCAACGTCCTGACTTTC.

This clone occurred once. The chain's CDR3 is CASSPTSGAYNEQFF. In DNA, the CDR3 is TGTGCCAGCAGCCCGACTAGCGGAGCCTACAATGAGCAGTTCTTC. The chain carries TRBV7-9 and TRBJ2-1; 9 nucleotides align to TRBD2. The CDR3 consists of 15 residues. V was pared by 5 bases and J by 2 bases, with 4 bases of the junction left unmatched. Germline values: CDR1 SEHNR, CDR2 FQNEAQ (reference sequence). Looking up the rest from reference TRBV7-9 and TRBJ2-1 gives the full variable domain: DTGVSQNPRHKITKRGQNVTFRCDPISEHNRLYWYRQTLGQGPEFLTYFQNEAQLEKSRLLSDRFSAERPKGSFSTLEIQRTEQGDSAMYLCASSPTSGAYNEQFFGPGTRLTVL.

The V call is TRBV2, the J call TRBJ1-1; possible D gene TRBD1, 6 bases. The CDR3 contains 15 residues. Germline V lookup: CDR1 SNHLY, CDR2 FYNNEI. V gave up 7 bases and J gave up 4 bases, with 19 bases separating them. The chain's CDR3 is CASTIRMGGATEAFF. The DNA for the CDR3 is TGTGCCAGCACCATTCGGATGGGGGGGGCCACTGAAGCTTTCTTT.

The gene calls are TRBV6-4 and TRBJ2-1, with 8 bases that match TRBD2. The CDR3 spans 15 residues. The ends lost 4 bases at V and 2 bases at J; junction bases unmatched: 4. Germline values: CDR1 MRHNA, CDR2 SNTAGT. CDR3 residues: CASSADSGTYNEQFF. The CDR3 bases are TGTGCCAGCAGTGCGGATAGCGGGACCTACAATGAGCAGTTCTTC.